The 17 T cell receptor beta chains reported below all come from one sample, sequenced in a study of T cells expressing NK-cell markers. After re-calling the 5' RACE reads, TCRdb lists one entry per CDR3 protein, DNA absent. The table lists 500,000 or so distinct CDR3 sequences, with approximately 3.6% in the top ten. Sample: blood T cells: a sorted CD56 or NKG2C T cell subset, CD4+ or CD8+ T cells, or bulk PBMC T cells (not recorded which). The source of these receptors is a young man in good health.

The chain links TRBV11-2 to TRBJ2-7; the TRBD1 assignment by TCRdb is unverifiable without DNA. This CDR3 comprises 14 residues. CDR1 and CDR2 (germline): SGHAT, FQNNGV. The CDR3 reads CASNRQGTSYEQYF.

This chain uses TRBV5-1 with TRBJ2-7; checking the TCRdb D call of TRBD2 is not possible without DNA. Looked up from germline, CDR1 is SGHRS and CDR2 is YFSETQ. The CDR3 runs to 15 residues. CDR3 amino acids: CASSLGAGSAYEQYF.

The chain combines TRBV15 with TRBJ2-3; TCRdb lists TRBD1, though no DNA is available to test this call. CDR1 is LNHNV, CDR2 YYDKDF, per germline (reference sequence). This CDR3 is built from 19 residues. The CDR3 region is CATSRPTGAVGQGTDTQYF.

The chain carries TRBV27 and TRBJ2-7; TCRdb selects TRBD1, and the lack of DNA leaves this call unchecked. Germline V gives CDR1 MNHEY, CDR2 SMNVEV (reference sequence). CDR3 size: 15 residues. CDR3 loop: CASSVDGQSSYEQYF.

CDR3 sequence reads: CASSLSDSGSGNEQYF. The chain combines TRBV27 with TRBJ2-7; with no DNA, the TCRdb D assignment of TRBD2 cannot be verified. This CDR3 spans 16 amino acids. Germline loops: CDR1 MNHEY, CDR2 SMNVEV (reference sequence).

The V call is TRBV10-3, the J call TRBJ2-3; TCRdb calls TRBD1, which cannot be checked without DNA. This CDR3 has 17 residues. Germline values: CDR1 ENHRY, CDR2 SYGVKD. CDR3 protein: CAISETPWRPSTDTQYF.

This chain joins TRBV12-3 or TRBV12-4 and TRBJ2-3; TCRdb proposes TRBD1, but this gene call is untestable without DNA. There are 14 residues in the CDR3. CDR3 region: CASCGGRWRDTQYF.

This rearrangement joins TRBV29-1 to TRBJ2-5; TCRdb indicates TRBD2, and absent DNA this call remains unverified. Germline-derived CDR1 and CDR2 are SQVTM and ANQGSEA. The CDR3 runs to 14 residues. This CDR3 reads CSVERLAGTETQYF.

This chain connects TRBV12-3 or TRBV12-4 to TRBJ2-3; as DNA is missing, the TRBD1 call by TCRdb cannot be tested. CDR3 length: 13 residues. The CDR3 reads CASSGRLGESQYF.

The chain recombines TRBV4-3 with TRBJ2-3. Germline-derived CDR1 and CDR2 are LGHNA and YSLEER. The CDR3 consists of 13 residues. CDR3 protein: CASSQGQLDTQYF.

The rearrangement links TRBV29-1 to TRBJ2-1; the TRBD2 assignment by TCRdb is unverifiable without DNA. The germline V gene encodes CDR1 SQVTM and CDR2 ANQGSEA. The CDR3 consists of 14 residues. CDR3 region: CSVAGTSALNEQFF.

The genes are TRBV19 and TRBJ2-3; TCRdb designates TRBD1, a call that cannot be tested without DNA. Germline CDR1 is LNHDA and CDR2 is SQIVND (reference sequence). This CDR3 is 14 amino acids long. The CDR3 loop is CASSHRVGTDTQYF.

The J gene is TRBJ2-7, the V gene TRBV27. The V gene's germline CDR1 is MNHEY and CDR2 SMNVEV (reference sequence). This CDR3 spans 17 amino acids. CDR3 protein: CASSLNYKGRSSYEQYF.

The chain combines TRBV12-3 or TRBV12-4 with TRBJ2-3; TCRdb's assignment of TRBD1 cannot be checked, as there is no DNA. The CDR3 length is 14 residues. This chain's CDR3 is CASSSGFSTDTQYF.

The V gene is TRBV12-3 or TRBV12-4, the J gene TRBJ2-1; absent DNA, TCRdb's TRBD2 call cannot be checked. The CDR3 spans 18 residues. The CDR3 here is CASSLLLALEGSYNEQFF.

The CDR3: CASTLTEGDREAFF. The chain has TRBV6-1 and TRBJ1-1; checking the TCRdb D call of TRBD1 is not possible without DNA. In germline, CDR1 is MNHNS, CDR2 SASEGT. The CDR3 runs to 14 residues.

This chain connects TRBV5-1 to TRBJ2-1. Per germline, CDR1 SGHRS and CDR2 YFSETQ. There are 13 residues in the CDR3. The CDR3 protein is CASSGLVGNEQFF.